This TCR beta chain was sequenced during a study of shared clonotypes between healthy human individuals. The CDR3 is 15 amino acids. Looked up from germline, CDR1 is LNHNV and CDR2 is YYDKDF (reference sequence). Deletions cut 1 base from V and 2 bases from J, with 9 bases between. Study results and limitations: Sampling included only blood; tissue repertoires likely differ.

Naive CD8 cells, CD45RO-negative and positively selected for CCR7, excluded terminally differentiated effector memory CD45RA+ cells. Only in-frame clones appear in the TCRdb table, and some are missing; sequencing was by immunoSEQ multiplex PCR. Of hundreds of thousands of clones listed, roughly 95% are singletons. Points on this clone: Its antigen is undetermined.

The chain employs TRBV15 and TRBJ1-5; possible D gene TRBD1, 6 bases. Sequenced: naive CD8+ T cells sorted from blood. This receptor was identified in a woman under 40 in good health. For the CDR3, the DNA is TGTGCCACCAGCAGAGGGACAGAGGGCAATCAGCCCCAGCATTTT. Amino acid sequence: CATSRGTEGNQPQHF.